This T cell receptor beta chain was identified in a study of cytomegalovirus exposure and HLA in healthy donors. This clone was seen more than once but under ten times. Antigen specificity is unknown. A multiplex PCR was run with 60 Vbeta primers and 13 Jbeta primers. Clones were sequenced by immunoSEQ multiplex PCR, and TCRdb holds only the in-frame ones, with some missing. The table has 100,000 to 150,000 clones, 80% to 90% seen once. Whole-study results and caveats: An analysis done earlier found most TCR beta V segments productive about 87% or about 30% of the time. In a later analysis, a missense DCLRE1C variant was linked to TCR beta V- and J-gene trimming. Later on, an analysis tied around 17,000 TCR beta sequences to HLA alleles at 0.05 false discovery rate.

Donors consisted of healthy bone marrow donors. The TCR sequence derives from a woman in her thirties or forties in good health and CMV-seropositive. The material sequenced was PBMCs.

The CDR3 bases are TGTGCCAGCAGCTTACTGTCCCACTCCTTCTCTGGGGCCAACGTCCTGACTTTC. It codes for CASSLLSHSFSGANVLTF. V gene TRBV11-2 combines with J gene TRBJ2-6; D call uncertain. The CDR3 length is 18 residues. Germline values: CDR1 SGHAT, CDR2 FQNNGV. Between the trimmed V and J ends, which lost 2 bases and 0 bases, there was a span of 14 bases. Filled out from reference TRBV11-2 and TRBJ2-6, the complete variable domain reads EAGVAQSPRYKIIEKRQSVAFWCNPISGHATLYWYQQILGQGPKLLIQFQNNGVVDDSQLPKDRFSAERLKGVDSTLKIQPAKLEDSAVYLCASSLLSHSFSGANVLTFGAGSRLTVL.